One sample yielded the 19 T cell receptor beta chains listed below, sequenced in a study of blood T cell repertoires in COVID-19. Libraries were prepared by immunoSEQ multiplex PCR; TCRdb keeps only in-frame clonotypes and omits some of them. The sample consists of just over 300,000 clones, approximately 90% of them appearing once. Source material: PBMCs or T cells enriched from blood (not recorded which). Receptor source: a woman aged 40 to 50 who had recovered from COVID-19.

The J gene is TRBJ2-7, the V gene TRBV28; TRBD2 is a possible D gene (5 bases). CDR1 is MDHEN and CDR2 is SYDVKM in the germline V gene. This CDR3 spans 11 amino acids. Trimming left V 2 bases short and J 6 bases short, with 5 bases between. CDR3 amino acids: CASSLGGEQYF. CDR3 bases: TGTGCCAGCAGTTTAGGAGGCGAGCAGTACTTC.

V and J are TRBV19 and TRBJ2-5; TRBD2 might be the D (6 bases). The length of the CDR3 is 15 residues. The ends were cut back, 4 bases at V and 2 bases at J, with 14 bases in the middle. CDR1 LNHDA and CDR2 SQIVND come from the germline V gene (reference sequence). Written as DNA, the CDR3 is TGTGCCAGTAGTAAGGGGCGGGGCGTACAAGAGACCCAGTACTTC. Translated: CASSKGRGVQETQYF.

This sequence joins TRBV28 and TRBJ2-3; 9 bases match TRBD1. V was clipped by 5 bases and J by 4 bases; unmatched bases: 22. The CDR3 covers 20 residues. CDR1 MDHEN and CDR2 SYDVKM come from the germline V gene. The CDR3 DNA reads as TGTGCCAGCAGTCCTCGGGACAGGGCGTTTGGCGGCCCGGGGCCAGATACGCAGTATTTT. This sequence encodes CASSPRDRAFGGPGPDTQYF.

Here the CDR3 reads CASGLGSGLGEKLFF. The CDR3 coding sequence is TGTGCTAGTGGTTTGGGGTCGGGGTTAGGGGAAAAACTGTTTTTT. This sequence joins TRBV12-5 and TRBJ1-4; D is unclear. There are 15 residues in the CDR3. V was shortened by 1 base and J by 8 bases, with 14 bases between the two germline ends. Germline V gives CDR1 LGHNT, CDR2 FRNRAP.

The rearrangement links TRBV5-4 to TRBJ2-2; TRBD1 agrees at 7 bases. Germline assignment: CDR1 SGHNT and CDR2 YYREEE (reference sequence). This CDR3 spans 16 amino acids. The V and J ends lost 0 bases and 2 bases, in that order; junction bases with no gene match: 4. CDR3 in DNA: TGTGCCAGCAGCTTGGCAAGGGGGCGAAACACCGGGGAGCTGTTTTTT. It translates to CASSLARGRNTGELFF.

The CDR3 coding sequence is TGTGCCAGCAGCCCCTCGGGCGCGGGAGGGGAGACCCAGTACTTC. Encoded protein: CASSPSGAGGETQYF. The V and J genes are TRBV9 and TRBJ2-5, with 9 bases matching TRBD2. CDR1 is SGDLS and CDR2 is YYNGEE in the germline V gene. V dropped 4 bases and J dropped 5; count of bases not matched to a gene: 9. The CDR3 totals 15 residues.

V is TRBV12-5 and J is TRBJ2-4; weak D call: TRBD2 (6 bases). There are 13 residues in the CDR3. The V gene's germline CDR1 is LGHNT and CDR2 FRNRAP. V lost 4 bases and J lost 6, with 10 bases in between. The CDR3 DNA follows: TGTGCTAGTGGTTCTGGAGGGGCAAACATTCAGTACTTC. Its protein is CASGSGGANIQYF. The variable domain in full, with the rest retrieved from reference TRBV12-5 and TRBJ2-4, is DARVTQTPRHKVTEMGQEVTMRCQPILGHNTVFWYRQTMMQGLELLAYFRNRAPLDDSGMPKDRFSAEMPDATLATLKIQPSEPRDSAVYFCASGSGGANIQYFGAGTRLSVL.

This sequence joins TRBV6-5 and TRBJ2-3, with 10 bases fitting TRBD1. CDR1 is MNHEY, CDR2 SVGAGI, per germline. J was trimmed by 6 bases and V by 2 bases; bases with no gene match: 5. The CDR3 consists of 15 residues. CDR3 in amino acids: CASSYPGQGIDTQYF. The CDR3 region has the DNA TGTGCCAGCAGTTACCCGGGACAGGGGATTGATACGCAGTATTTT.

The DNA of the CDR3 is TGTGCCAGCAGTGTTCAGGGGGCGCGAGTCCCTGAAGCTTTCTTT. This codes for CASSVQGARVPEAFF. The rearrangement links TRBV2 to TRBJ1-1, with TRBD1 identical over 8 bases. CDR1 SNHLY and CDR2 FYNNEI come from the germline V gene. Unmatched junction bases numbered 10, after V lost 4 bases and J lost 6 bases. The length of the CDR3 is 15 residues.

This clone occurred a few times. The chain joins TRBV5-1 to TRBJ1-2; 8 bases line up with TRBD1. V was clipped by 7 bases and J by 6 bases; unmatched bases: 11. This CDR3 comprises 14 residues. Germline-derived CDR1 and CDR2 are SGHRS and YFSETQ. The CDR3, as DNA: TGCGCCAGCCGACTCCTTGGACAGGGTGATGGCTACACCTTC. It translates to CASRLLGQGDGYTF. Full variable domain (rest looked up from reference TRBV5-1 and TRBJ1-2): KAGVTQTPRYLIKTRGQQVTLSCSPISGHRSVSWYQQTPGQGLQFLFEYFSETQRNKGNFPGRFSGRQFSNSRSEMNVSTLELGDSALYLCASRLLGQGDGYTFGSGTRLTVV.

This chain connects TRBV7-3 to TRBJ1-1, with D unresolved. Trimming removed 5 bases at V and 6 bases at J, with 13 bases between. Germline assignment: CDR1 SGHTA and CDR2 FQGTGA. The CDR3 has 13 amino acids. CDR3 sequence reads: CASSPEGGAEAFF. CDR3 DNA sequence: TGTGCCAGCAGCCCCGAGGGTGGAGCTGAAGCTTTCTTT. Together with reference TRBV7-3 and TRBJ1-1, the CDR3 gives the full variable domain: GAGVSQTPSNKVTEKGKYVELRCDPISGHTALYWYRQSLGQGPEFLIYFQGTGAADDSGLPNDRFFAVRPEGSVSTLKIQRTERGDSAVYLCASSPEGGAEAFFGQGTRLTVV.

V gene TRBV11-3 combines with J gene TRBJ2-7, with 7 bases identical to TRBD2. V lost 5 bases to trimming and J lost 4 bases; unmatched junction nucleotides: 14. Germline assignment: CDR1 SGHNT and CDR2 YENEEA. CDR3 length: 16 residues. CDR3 in DNA: TGTGCCAGCAGCAATTTCGCCTCTAGCGGATGGTACGAGCAGTACTTC. Translation gives CASSNFASSGWYEQYF.

J is TRBJ1-5 and V is TRBV15; no clear D gene. V shed 0 bases and J shed 0 bases, with 9 bases lying between them. The CDR3 has 16 residues. Germline CDR1 and CDR2: LNHNV and YYDKDF (reference sequence). The CDR3 bases are TGTGCCACCAGCAGAGAGAGACTGGATAGCAATCAGCCCCAGCATTTT. Its protein product is CATSRERLDSNQPQHF.

J is TRBJ1-2 and V is TRBV28; no reliable D call. Per the germline V gene, CDR1 is MDHEN and CDR2 is SYDVKM. The CDR3 is 11 residues long. The germline V and J ends were trimmed by 7 bases and 4 bases, with 7 bases remaining between them. CDR3 nucleotides: TGTGCCAGCACGACGGGCTATGGCTACACCTTC. Its translation: CASTTGYGYTF.

The gene calls are TRBV2 and TRBJ1-6, with 12 bases matching TRBD1. The CDR3 length is 15 residues. Trimming removed 5 bases from V and 6 bases from J; junction bases left unmatched: 2. Looked up from germline, CDR1 is SNHLY and CDR2 is FYNNEI. The CDR3 here is CASSWDRGPNSPLHF. CDR3 DNA: TGTGCCAGCAGTTGGGACAGGGGGCCTAATTCACCCCTCCACTTT.

The V gene is TRBV28, the J gene TRBJ2-1; tentative D call: TRBD2 (6 bases). Germline CDR1 is MDHEN and CDR2 is SYDVKM. The CDR3 contains 15 residues. Trimming left V 3 bases short and J 3 bases short, with 12 bases between. CDR3 amino acids: CASSFGGNYYNEQFF. Written as DNA, the CDR3 is TGTGCCAGCAGTTTTGGCGGGAATTACTACAATGAGCAGTTCTTC.

The chain employs TRBV30 and TRBJ1-3; D is possibly TRBD1 (5 bases). Trimming took 0 bases from V and 5 from J, leaving 14 bases between them. This CDR3 comprises 15 residues. Germline lookup yields CDR1 GTSNPN and CDR2 SVGIG (reference sequence). The CDR3 nucleotides are TGTGCCTGGAGTGTGGTCAGGCAGGGCCGAAACACCATATATTTT. This sequence encodes CAWSVVRQGRNTIYF.

This chain joins TRBV4-3 and TRBJ2-7; TRBD2 agrees at 10 bases. This CDR3 is 18 amino acids long. Germline loops: CDR1 LGHNA, CDR2 YSLEER. The ends lost 1 base at V and 0 bases at J; junction bases unmatched: 9. The CDR3 here is CASSQAYPAGGSSYEQYF. The DNA of the CDR3 is TGCGCCAGCAGCCAAGCCTATCCAGCGGGAGGGAGCTCCTACGAGCAGTACTTC.

The V gene is TRBV5-4, the J gene TRBJ2-2; 8 bases map to TRBD1. The V gene's germline CDR1 is SGHNT and CDR2 YYREEE (reference sequence). V shed 5 bases, J shed 6 bases, and the junction held 9 bases outside the gene matches. This CDR3 region has 15 residues. CDR3 region: CASSQGAGSAGELFF. Written as DNA, the CDR3 is TGTGCCAGCAGTCAGGGGGCGGGTAGTGCCGGGGAGCTGTTTTTT.